The TCR beta chain described here comes from a study of blood T cell repertoires in COVID-19. Study at large: Both acute and convalescent COVID-19 samples were obtained from the United States, Italy and Spain. Sources were T cells, B-cell-depleted T cells, or PBMCs; the material itself was cDNA or gDNA.

Per the original data handling: Scientists estimated how many nucleated cells there were by amplifying reference gene primers. Produced via immunoSEQ multiplex PCR; TCRdb's table is partial and in-frame only. The V and J calls and the clone size are those of that table, but D and trimming were determined from the DNA. The data hold some 250,000 clones, with 86% observed a single time. J lost 8 bases, V lost 4 bases, and 11 bases had no gene match. CDR3 length: 17 amino acids. Germline assignment: CDR1 SGHVS and CDR2 FQNEAQ. The sample was peripheral blood. The TCR sequence derives from a man younger than 40 with active or convalescent COVID-19. This chain joins TRBV7-8 and TRBJ2-2; 12 bases line up with TRBD2. The CDR3 sequence: CASSSGLAGPPGGELFF. The CDR3 bases are TGTGCCAGCAGCTCGGGACTAGCGGGTCCCCCCGGGGGGGAGCTGTTTTTT.